Listed below are T cell receptor beta chains from one sample, sequenced in a study of CD8+ T cells in alopecia areata. Libraries were prepared by immunoSEQ multiplex PCR; TCRdb keeps only in-frame clonotypes and omits some of them. The table includes around 120,000 clones, roughly two thirds detected once. Sequencing was performed on CD4+ T cells sorted from blood. The receptors here all came from a human donor in good health. The CDR3 runs from the conserved cysteine through the conserved F or W. A D gene is named only where the DNA matches it firmly. Clone size is not always given. Where it is, it says once, few, many or a class for expanded clones.

.	TRBV25-1	once	TRBJ1-2	TGTGCCAGCAGTGAATACCGGGGGGCGGATGGCTACACCTTC	CASSEYRGADGYTF
.	TRBV20-1	.	TRBJ2-7	TGCAGTGCCTTCATTGGAGAGCAGTACTTC	CSAFIGEQYF
TRBD2	TRBV27	.	TRBJ2-4	TGTGCCAGCAGTCGGACCCCCCCAGGGACGGGGGGGGCCAAAAACATTCAGTACTTC	CASSRTPPGTGGAKNIQYF
.	TRBV5-1	.	TRBJ2-2	TGCGCCAGCAGCCCCCACACATACACCGGGGAGCTGTTTTTT	CASSPHTYTGELFF
.	TRBV9	few	TRBJ1-6	TGTGCCAGCAGCACCTCCGGGGAACCCTATAATTCACCCCTCCACTTT	CASSTSGEPYNSPLHF
.	TRBV6-5	.	TRBJ2-7	TGTGCCAGCAGCTTGGGGGCAGCGGGGACCTACGAGCAGTACTTC	CASSLGAAGTYEQYF
.	TRBV28	.	TRBJ2-7	TGTGCCAGCAGTTTGGTACAGGCCTCCTACGAGCAGTACTTC	CASSLVQASYEQYF
.	TRBV14	few	TRBJ2-7	TGTGCCAGCAGCCCCCGGACAGACTCCTACGAGCAGTACTTC	CASSPRTDSYEQYF
TRBD1	TRBV5-1	.	TRBJ1-6	TGCGCCAGCAGATCCGGTGGGACAGGGAATTCACCCCTCCACTTT	CASRSGGTGNSPLHF
.	TRBV29-1	.	TRBJ2-5	TGCAGCGTTGAGCCCCGACTAGTTCGGGAGACCCAGTACTTC	CSVEPRLVRETQYF
TRBD1	TRBV29-1	.	TRBJ1-2	TGCAGCGTAGGGGGCAGGGAGGTCTATGGCTACACCTTC	CSVGGREVYGYTF
.	TRBV30	.	TRBJ1-2	TGTGCCTGGAGTGTTTCGGATGGCTACACCTTC	CAWSVSDGYTF
TRBD2	TRBV2	.	TRBJ2-1	TGTGCCAGCAGTGACCCGAGCGGGGACAATGAGCAGTTCTTC	CASSDPSGDNEQFF
TRBD2	TRBV30	.	TRBJ2-2	TGTGCCTGGACCTTACACTCCGGCGGGGGGCCCGGGGAGCTGTTTTTT	CAWTLHSGGGPGELFF
TRBD1	TRBV29-1	.	TRBJ2-1	TGCAGCGTAGCGACAGGGGGGAATGAGCAGTTCTTC	CSVATGGNEQFF
.	TRBV29-1	.	TRBJ1-1	TGCAGCGCTTCACAGAGGGGGGCAGCTGAAGCTTTCTTT	CSASQRGAAEAFF
.	TRBV19	.	TRBJ1-2	TGTGCCAGTAGGGGGAGTGGGGTCCATGGCTACACCTTC	CASRGSGVHGYTF